One and the same sample provided the 29 T cell receptor beta chains below, sequenced in a study of cytotoxic CD8 clonotypes in ibrutinib-treated CLL. The table came from immunoSEQ multiplex PCR; TCRdb's copy has only in-frame clones and leaves some out. The sample lists 97,000 or so clones, 78% occurring once. The material was PBMCs, obtained after 12 months of ibrutinib treatment. These TCRs come from a human donor with chronic lymphocytic leukemia.

This sequence joins TRBV6-1 and TRBJ1-4; the D gene is possibly TRBD1 (6 bases). The V end lost 6 bases, the J end lost 5 bases, and 10 bases lay between the germline ends. This CDR3 has 13 residues. Germline V lookup: CDR1 MNHNS, CDR2 SASEGT. In nucleotides, the CDR3 is TGTGCCAGCAGCGTACAGGGAAATGAAAAACTGTTTTTT. Amino acids: CASSVQGNEKLFF.

The chain joins TRBV7-2 to TRBJ1-1; D is undetermined. Germline V gives CDR1 SGHTA, CDR2 FQGNSA. This CDR3 is 15 amino acids long. Trimming took 7 bases from V and 3 from J, leaving 18 bases between them. The CDR3 region has the DNA TGTGCCAGCACCCCCGACGGGAGGTCGTACACTGAAGCTTTCTTT. Amino acids: CASTPDGRSYTEAFF.

The rearrangement joins TRBV2 to TRBJ1-1; 10 bases fit TRBD1. Germline CDR1 is SNHLY and CDR2 is FYNNEI. This CDR3 region has 14 residues. J lost 5 bases, V lost 3 bases, and 3 bases had no gene match. The CDR3 nucleotides are TGTGCCAGCAGTGATGAGGGACAGGGGACTGAAGCTTTCTTT. This encodes CASSDEGQGTEAFF.

V gene TRBV7-9 combines with J gene TRBJ2-3; 8 bases map to TRBD1. The CDR3 totals 15 residues. In germline, CDR1 is SEHNR, CDR2 FQNEAQ (reference sequence). Trimming cost V 7 bases and J 2 bases; bases outside gene matches: 8. The DNA for the CDR3 is TGTGCCAGCATTGTGACAGGGGCCAACACAGATACGCAGTATTTT. The encoded protein is CASIVTGANTDTQYF. The variable domain in full, completed from reference TRBV7-9 and TRBJ2-3, reads DTGVSQNPRHKITKRGQNVTFRCDPISEHNRLYWYRQTLGQGPEFLTYFQNEAQLEKSRLLSDRFSAERPKGSFSTLEIQRTEQGDSAMYLCASIVTGANTDTQYFGPGTRLTVL.

There are a few counts of this clone. This chain joins TRBV9 and TRBJ1-2, with 7 bases fitting TRBD1. V was pared by 4 bases and J by 13 bases, with 13 bases of the junction left unmatched. The CDR3 consists of 13 residues. The germline CDR1 and CDR2 sequences are SGDLS and YYNGEE. The CDR3 is CASSPYDRAGLTF. CDR3 nucleotide sequence: TGTGCCAGCAGCCCATATGACAGGGCGGGGCTCACCTTC.

In this sample, this clone turned up once. The rearrangement links TRBV6-1 to TRBJ1-1; D is unresolved. CDR3 length: 11 amino acids. The germline V and J ends were trimmed by 7 bases and 8 bases, with 11 bases remaining between them. CDR1 and CDR2 (germline): MNHNS, SASEGT. CDR3 in amino acids: CASTERWEAFF. DNA for the CDR3: TGTGCCAGCACCGAACGGTGGGAAGCTTTCTTT.

This clone was observed a handful of times. CDR3 residues: CASSIGGTNYGYTF. DNA of the CDR3: TGTGCCAGTAGTATAGGAGGGACGAACTATGGCTACACCTTC. The chain combines TRBV19 with TRBJ1-2, with D tentatively TRBD1 (5 bases). CDR1 is LNHDA, CDR2 SQIVND, per germline (reference sequence). Trimming left V 1 base short and J 2 bases short, with 8 bases between. The CDR3 consists of 14 residues.

The rearrangement joins TRBV6-1 to TRBJ1-3; TRBD1 agrees at 7 bases. Germline values: CDR1 MNHNS, CDR2 SASEGT. V shed 7 bases and J 2 bases; nucleotides not matched to a gene: 8. CDR3 length: 15 residues. CDR3 DNA sequence: TGTGCCAGCACTGACAGGGTTGAAGCTGGAAACACCATATATTTT. Its protein product is CASTDRVEAGNTIYF.

This chain connects TRBV5-4 to TRBJ1-1, with D possibly TRBD1 on 5 matching bases. V was cut by 3 bases and J by 0 bases, with 15 bases left in between. There are 16 residues in the CDR3. CDR1 and CDR2 from the germline V gene are SGHNT and YYREEE (reference sequence). CDR3 in amino acids: CASSSIGTFMNTEAFF. The DNA of the CDR3 is TGTGCCAGCAGCTCCATTGGGACGTTTATGAACACTGAAGCTTTCTTT.

About this clone: Germline and junction disagree at one end, which may indicate a read error. The chain joins TRBV7-7 to TRBJ2-3; D may be TRBD2 (5 bases). Germline V gene data show CDR1 as SSHAT and CDR2 as FNYEAQ (reference sequence). The CDR3 is 14 residues long. The CDR3 nucleotides are TGTGCTAGCAGCTTAGACTCGGGATCCAGCACGCAGTATTTT. It translates to CASSLDSGSSTQYF.

This sequence joins TRBV6-1 and TRBJ1-6; 9 bases align to TRBD1. CDR1 MNHNS and CDR2 SASEGT come from the germline V gene. The CDR3 totals 12 residues. V lost 8 bases and J lost 9; bases outside the gene matches: 2. In DNA, the CDR3 is TGTGCCAGCTCGGGACAGGGTTCACCCCTCCACTTT. Protein: CASSGQGSPLHF.

The chain is built from TRBV28 and TRBJ2-3, with 9 positions matching TRBD1. J lost 6 bases, V lost 8 bases, and 9 bases had no gene match. The CDR3 runs to 14 residues. Germline V gene lookup returns CDR1 MDHEN and CDR2 SYDVKM. The CDR3 sequence: CASFNRDRVDTQYF. In DNA, the CDR3 is TGTGCCAGCTTCAACCGGGACAGGGTGGATACGCAGTATTTT. Complete variable domain (other parts from reference TRBV28 and TRBJ2-3): DVKVTQSSRYLVKRTGEKVFLECVQDMDHENMFWYRQDPGLGLRLIYFSYDVKMKEKGDIPEGYSVSREKKERFSLILESASTNQTSMYLCASFNRDRVDTQYFGPGTRLTVL.

The chain uses TRBV18 and TRBJ1-5; D gene uncertain. With 4 bases removed from V and 7 bases from J, the gap between germline ends came to 14 bases. This CDR3 has 14 residues. Looked up from germline, CDR1 is KGHSH and CDR2 is LQKENI. The CDR3 region is CASSLGLDAQPQHF. CDR3 DNA sequence: TGTGCCAGCTCACTGGGCTTAGACGCGCAGCCCCAGCATTTT. The full variable domain, completed using reference TRBV18 and TRBJ1-5, is NAGVMQNPRHLVRRRGQEARLRCSPMKGHSHVYWYRQLPEEGLKFMVYLQKENIIDESGMPKERFSAEFPKEGPSILRIQQVVRGDSAAYFCASSLGLDAQPQHFGDGTRLSIL.

The chain combines TRBV30 with TRBJ1-5, with D tentatively TRBD1 (5 bases). V dropped 2 bases and J dropped 6 bases, with 14 bases sitting between them. Germline CDR1 is GTSNPN and CDR2 is SVGIG (reference sequence). This CDR3 is built from 14 residues. The CDR3 DNA sequence: TGTGCCTGGAGTCCTGGGGGGGGGAGTCAGCCCCAGCATTTT. Protein sequence: CAWSPGGGSQPQHF.

The chain links TRBV10-3 to TRBJ2-7; D assignment may be TRBD1 or TRBD2 (5 bases each). V shed 3 bases and J shed 4 bases, with 13 bases lying between them. The CDR3 loop spans 14 amino acids. Germline CDR1 and CDR2: ENHRY and SYGVKD. CDR3: CAISDPSGTYEQYF. The DNA for the CDR3 is TGTGCCATCAGTGATCCCTCGGGGACGTACGAGCAGTACTTC.

DNA for the CDR3: TGTGCCAGCAGTCCCGGGACAGGGTCCTCCCATCATGGCTACACCTTC. Protein: CASSPGTGSSHHGYTF. The genes are TRBV27 and TRBJ1-2; 9 bases align to TRBD1. The J segment lost 6 bases and the V segment lost 5 bases, leaving 13 bases of the junction unmatched. Germline CDR1 is MNHEY and CDR2 is SMNVEV (reference sequence). The CDR3 is 16 amino acids.

V is TRBV2 and J is TRBJ2-1; 9 nucleotides align to TRBD1. The CDR3 consists of 16 residues. CDR1 and CDR2 (germline): SNHLY, FYNNEI. Trimming at V came to 3 bases and at J to 9 bases, leaving 12 bases not matched to a gene. The CDR3 DNA sequence: TGTGCCAGCAGTGACCCAGGGGGACAGGGAAGGGGTGAGCAGTTCTTC. Translating it yields CASSDPGGQGRGEQFF.

The chain is built from TRBV6-5 and TRBJ2-2, with 12 bases matching TRBD1. Per the germline V gene, CDR1 is MNHEY and CDR2 is SVGAGI. CDR3 length equals 16 residues. The V and J ends lost 2 bases and 7 bases, in that order; junction bases with no gene match: 5. CDR3 in amino acids: CASSYGTGGYGGELFF. As DNA, the CDR3 is TGTGCCAGCAGTTACGGGACAGGGGGCTATGGCGGGGAGCTGTTTTTT.

This sequence joins TRBV10-3 and TRBJ1-1; no clear D. Germline CDR1 and CDR2: ENHRY and SYGVKD. The CDR3 contains 13 residues. The germline V and J ends were trimmed by 5 bases and 0 bases, with 7 bases remaining between them. The CDR3 DNA reads as TGTGCCATCAGTACCCTCTTGAACACTGAAGCTTTCTTT. This translates into CAISTLLNTEAFF.

The rearrangement uses TRBV7-2 and TRBJ1-3; D might be TRBD1 (5 bases). The CDR3 totals 14 residues. V was shortened by 5 bases and J by 4 bases, with 12 bases between the two germline ends. CDR1 and CDR2 from the germline V gene are SGHTA and FQGNSA. CDR3 sequence reads: CASSPFRGGNTIYF. As DNA, the CDR3 is TGTGCCAGCAGCCCGTTTCGGGGCGGAAACACCATATATTTT.

CDR3 DNA: TGTGCCAGCAGTGTCCTCCCGGGTCAGCCCCAGCATTTT. Encoded protein: CASSVLPGQPQHF. The chain uses TRBV6-1 and TRBJ1-5; D unresolved. V shed 4 bases and J shed 6 bases, with 10 bases lying between them. CDR1 and CDR2 (germline): MNHNS, SASEGT. The CDR3 totals 13 residues.

This clone was detected a few times. The chain employs TRBV10-2 and TRBJ2-5; tentative D call: TRBD2 (6 bases). Trimming took 7 bases from V and 4 from J, leaving 13 bases between them. The CDR3 loop spans 13 amino acids. CDR1 is WSHSY and CDR2 is SAAADI in the germline V gene. CDR3 protein: CASKLLSGETQYF. The CDR3, as DNA: TGCGCCAGCAAACTTCTTAGCGGAGAGACCCAGTACTTC.

The chain carries TRBV5-1 and TRBJ1-1; D unclear. The germline gives CDR1 SGHRS, CDR2 YFSETQ. CDR3 length: 14 residues. The V end was cut by 0 bases, the J end by 0 bases, with 6 bases between. CDR3 nucleotide sequence: TGCGCCAGCAGCTTGGGGCAGATGAACACTGAAGCTTTCTTT. Its translation is CASSLGQMNTEAFF.

The chain carries TRBV5-5 and TRBJ2-7; D is undetermined. The CDR3 loop spans 12 amino acids. Germline V gene sequence: CDR1 SGHKS, CDR2 YYEKEE (reference sequence). V gave up 1 base and J gave up 9 bases, with 11 bases separating them. For the CDR3, the DNA is TGTGCCAGCAGCTTGAAATTAGTTGGGCAGTACTTC. As protein: CASSLKLVGQYF.

This rearrangement joins TRBV2 to TRBJ2-1; D might be TRBD1 (6 bases). Trimming removed 7 bases at V and 7 bases at J, with 17 bases between. CDR1 and CDR2 (germline): SNHLY, FYNNEI. The CDR3 runs 14 residues. CDR3 DNA sequence: TGTGCCAGCACAATGACAGGTTGGTCTAATGAGCAGTTCTTC. Its protein product is CASTMTGWSNEQFF.

This chain joins TRBV14 and TRBJ2-5; D is ambiguous. CDR1 is SGHDN and CDR2 is FVKESK in the germline V gene. The CDR3 is made up of 14 amino acids. Trimming left V 0 bases short and J 6 bases short, with 11 bases between. CDR3: CASSQDMRGQTQYF. The CDR3 DNA follows: TGTGCCAGCAGCCAAGATATGCGTGGACAGACCCAGTACTTC.

For the CDR3, the DNA is TGTGCCTGGAGTCTTTACGGGGGGGGCGACGTGAACCAGTACTTC. Translated: CAWSLYGGGDVNQYF. The rearrangement joins TRBV30 to TRBJ2-7; 8 positions agree with TRBD2. Germline assignment: CDR1 GTSNPN and CDR2 SVGIG (reference sequence). The CDR3 has 15 residues. V shed 2 bases, J shed 10 bases, and the junction held 16 bases outside the gene matches.

This clone occurred a few times. V and J are TRBV7-9 and TRBJ2-7, with unresolved D. The CDR3 totals 15 residues. Per the germline V gene, CDR1 is SEHNR and CDR2 is FQNEAQ (reference sequence). With 2 bases removed from V and 2 bases from J, the gap between germline ends came to 13 bases. CDR3 sequence (DNA): TGTGCCAGCAGCTTAAGTCTGGCACCTACCTACGAGCAGTACTTC. Its protein is CASSLSLAPTYEQYF.

The V call is TRBV6-5, the J call TRBJ1-1; D not certain. Germline V lookup: CDR1 MNHEY, CDR2 SVGAGI. CDR3 length: 13 amino acids. V was pared by 2 bases and J by 1 base, with 5 bases between. The DNA of the CDR3 is TGTGCCAGCAGTTACAGGGCGAACACTGAAGCTTTCTTT. Translation gives CASSYRANTEAFF.